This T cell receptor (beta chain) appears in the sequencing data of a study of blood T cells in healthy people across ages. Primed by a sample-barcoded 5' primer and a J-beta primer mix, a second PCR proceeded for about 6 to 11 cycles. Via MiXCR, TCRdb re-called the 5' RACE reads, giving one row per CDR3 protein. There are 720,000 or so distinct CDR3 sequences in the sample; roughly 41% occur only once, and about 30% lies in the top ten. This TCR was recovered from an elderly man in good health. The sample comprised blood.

The CDR3 protein is CASGHGTSEYNEQFF. As DNA, the CDR3 is TGTGCTAGTGGCCACGGGACTAGCGAGTACAATGAGCAGTTCTTC. The chain couples TRBV12-5 to TRBJ2-1, with 10 bases identical to TRBD2. Germline CDR1 and CDR2: LGHNT and FRNRAP. The CDR3 spans 15 residues. The V gene end was trimmed by 6 bases and the J gene end by 4 bases; junction bases not matched to a gene: 6. Combining the CDR3 with reference TRBV12-5 and TRBJ2-1 gives the whole variable domain DARVTQTPRHKVTEMGQEVTMRCQPILGHNTVFWYRQTMMQGLELLAYFRNRAPLDDSGMPKDRFSAEMPDATLATLKIQPSEPRDSAVYFCASGHGTSEYNEQFFGPGTRLTVL.